This T cell receptor (beta chain) comes out of a study of T cells after yellow fever vaccination. Regarding the study as a whole: Clonotypes appearing in both CD4 and CD8 compartments existed, and their share was small. At around 95% for CD4 and approximately 89% for CD8, most primary-vaccination clones showed up again after the booster.

TCRdb independently ran MiXCR on the 5' RACE reads; one entry per CDR3 protein. Of approximately 610,000 distinct CDR3 sequences listed, about a sixth were seen once; the top ten hold roughly 17%. This clonotype showed up many times. Antigen unknown. The germline V and J ends were trimmed by 9 bases and 2 bases, with 12 bases remaining between them. Looked up from germline, CDR1 is SGHTA and CDR2 is FQGNSA. The CDR3 contains 13 residues. The chain combines TRBV7-2 with TRBJ2-3; D remains unclear. The sample here was PBMCs, taken less than 6 days after the first yellow fever vaccination. This clonotype was sampled from a man aged 18-30 years who received the YFV17D yellow fever vaccine. This CDR3 reads CASIQQLTDTQYF. The DNA for the CDR3 is TGTGCCAGTATCCAGCAGCTCACAGATACGCAGTATTTT.